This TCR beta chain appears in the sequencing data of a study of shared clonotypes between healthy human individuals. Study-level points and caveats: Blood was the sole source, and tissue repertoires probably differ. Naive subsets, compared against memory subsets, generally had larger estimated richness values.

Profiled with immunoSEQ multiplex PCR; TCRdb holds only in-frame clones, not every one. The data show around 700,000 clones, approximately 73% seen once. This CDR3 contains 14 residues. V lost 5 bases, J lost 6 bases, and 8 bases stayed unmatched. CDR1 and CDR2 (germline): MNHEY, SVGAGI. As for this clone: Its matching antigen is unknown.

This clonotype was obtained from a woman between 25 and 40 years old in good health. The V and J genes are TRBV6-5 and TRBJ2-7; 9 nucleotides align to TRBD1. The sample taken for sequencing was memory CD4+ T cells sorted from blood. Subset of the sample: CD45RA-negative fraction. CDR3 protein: CASSPGTGSVEQYF. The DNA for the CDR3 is TGTGCCAGCAGTCCCGGGACAGGGTCGGTCGAGCAGTACTTC.